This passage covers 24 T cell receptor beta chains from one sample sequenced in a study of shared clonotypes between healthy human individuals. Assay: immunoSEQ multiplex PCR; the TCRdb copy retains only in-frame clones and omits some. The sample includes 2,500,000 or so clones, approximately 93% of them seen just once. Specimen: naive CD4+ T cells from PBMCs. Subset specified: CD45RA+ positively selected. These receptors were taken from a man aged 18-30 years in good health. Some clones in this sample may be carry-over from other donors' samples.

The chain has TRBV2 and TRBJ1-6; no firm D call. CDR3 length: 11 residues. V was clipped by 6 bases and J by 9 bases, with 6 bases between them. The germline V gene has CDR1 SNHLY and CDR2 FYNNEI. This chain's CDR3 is CASSASSPLHF. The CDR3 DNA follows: TGTGCCAGCAGCGCTTCTTCACCCCTCCACTTT.

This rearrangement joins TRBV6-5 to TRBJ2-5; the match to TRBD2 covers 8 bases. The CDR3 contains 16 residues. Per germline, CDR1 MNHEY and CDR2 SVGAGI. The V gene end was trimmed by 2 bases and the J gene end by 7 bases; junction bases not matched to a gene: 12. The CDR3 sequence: CASSYGASGSRGTQYF. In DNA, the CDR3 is TGTGCCAGCAGTTACGGGGCTAGCGGGTCCCGAGGGACCCAGTACTTC.

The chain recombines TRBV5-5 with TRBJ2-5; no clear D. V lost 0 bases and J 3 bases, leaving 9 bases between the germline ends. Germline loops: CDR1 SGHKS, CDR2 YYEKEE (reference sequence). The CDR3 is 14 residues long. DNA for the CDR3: TGTGCCAGCAGCTTGGGTCAGCTTGAAGAGACCCAGTACTTC. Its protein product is CASSLGQLEETQYF.

CDR3: CASSPRGRGEAFF. The CDR3 bases are TGTGCCAGCAGCCCGAGAGGGAGAGGTGAAGCTTTCTTT. The V call is TRBV11-2, the J call TRBJ1-1; D remains ambiguous. Germline lookup yields CDR1 SGHAT and CDR2 FQNNGV. Trimming removed 5 bases from V and 7 bases from J, with 14 bases in between. The CDR3 length is 13 residues.

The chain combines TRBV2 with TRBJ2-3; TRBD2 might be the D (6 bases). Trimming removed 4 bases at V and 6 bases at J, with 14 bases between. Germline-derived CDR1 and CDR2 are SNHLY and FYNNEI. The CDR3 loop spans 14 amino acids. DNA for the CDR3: TGTGCCAGCAGTGCCCTAGCGCCAGGGGATACGCAGTATTTT. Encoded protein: CASSALAPGDTQYF.

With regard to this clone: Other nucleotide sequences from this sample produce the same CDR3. The CDR3, as DNA: TGCGCCAGCAGCTTGGGACAGGGCGGGTACGAGCAGTACTTC. Protein sequence: CASSLGQGGYEQYF. The rearrangement uses TRBV5-1 and TRBJ2-7; 7 bases fit TRBD1. The CDR3 runs to 14 residues. V dropped 0 bases and J dropped 4; count of bases not matched to a gene: 4. Germline CDR1 and CDR2: SGHRS and YFSETQ. The full variable domain, in which reference TRBV5-1 and TRBJ2-7 provide the parts outside the CDR3, is KAGVTQTPRYLIKTRGQQVTLSCSPISGHRSVSWYQQTPGQGLQFLFEYFSETQRNKGNFPGRFSGRQFSNSRSEMNVSTLELGDSALYLCASSLGQGGYEQYFGPGTRLTVT.

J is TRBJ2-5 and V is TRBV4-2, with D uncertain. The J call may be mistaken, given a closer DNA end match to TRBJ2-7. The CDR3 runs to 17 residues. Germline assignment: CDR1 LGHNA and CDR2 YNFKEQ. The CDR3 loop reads CASSQGGPFTSSYEQYF. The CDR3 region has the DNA TGTGCCAGCAGCCAAGGAGGTCCATTCACTTCCTCCTACGAGCAGTACTTC.

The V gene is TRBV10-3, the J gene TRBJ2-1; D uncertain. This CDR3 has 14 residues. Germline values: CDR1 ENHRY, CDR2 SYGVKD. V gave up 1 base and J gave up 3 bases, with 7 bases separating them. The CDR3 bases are TGTGCCATCAGTGAGTACGGAAGCTACAATGAGCAGTTCTTC. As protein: CAISEYGSYNEQFF.

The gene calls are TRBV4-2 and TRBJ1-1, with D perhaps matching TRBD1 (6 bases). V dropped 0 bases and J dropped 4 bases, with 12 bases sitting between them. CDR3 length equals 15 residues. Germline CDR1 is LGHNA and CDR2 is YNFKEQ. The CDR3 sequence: CASSQERGGATEAFF. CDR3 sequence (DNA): TGTGCCAGCAGCCAAGAAAGAGGGGGGGCCACTGAAGCTTTCTTT.

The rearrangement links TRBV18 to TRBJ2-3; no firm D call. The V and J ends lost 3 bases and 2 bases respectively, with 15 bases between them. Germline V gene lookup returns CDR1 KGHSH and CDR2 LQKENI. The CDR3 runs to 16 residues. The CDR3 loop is CASSPLRTDPTDTQYF. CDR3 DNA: TGTGCCAGCTCACCCCTACGGACCGACCCCACAGATACGCAGTATTTT.

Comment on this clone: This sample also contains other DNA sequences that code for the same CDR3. CDR3 sequence: CASSPNEKLFF. CDR3 coding DNA: TGTGCCAGCAGTCCGAATGAAAAACTGTTTTTT. The V and J genes are TRBV28 and TRBJ1-4; D not certain. The CDR3 spans 11 residues. The V end was cut by 5 bases, the J end by 5 bases, with 3 bases between. Germline-derived CDR1 and CDR2 are MDHEN and SYDVKM.

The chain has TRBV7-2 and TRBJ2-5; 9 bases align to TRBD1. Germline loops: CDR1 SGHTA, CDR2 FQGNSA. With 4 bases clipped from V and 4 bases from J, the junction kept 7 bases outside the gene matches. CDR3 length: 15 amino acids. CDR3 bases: TGTGCCAGCAGCTCCACCGGGACAGGGCGAGAGACCCAGTACTTC. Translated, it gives CASSSTGTGRETQYF.

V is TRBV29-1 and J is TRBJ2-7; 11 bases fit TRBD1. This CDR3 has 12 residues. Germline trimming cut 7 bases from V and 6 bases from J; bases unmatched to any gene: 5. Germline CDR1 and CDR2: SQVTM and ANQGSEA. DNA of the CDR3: TGCAGCGCCGGAGGACAGGGGGCCGAGCAGTACTTC. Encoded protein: CSAGGQGAEQYF.

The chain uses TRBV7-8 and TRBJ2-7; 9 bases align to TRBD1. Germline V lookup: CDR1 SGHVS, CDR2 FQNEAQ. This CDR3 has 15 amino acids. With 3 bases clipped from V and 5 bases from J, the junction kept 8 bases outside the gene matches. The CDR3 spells CASSFNRGRTNEQYF. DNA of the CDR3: TGTGCCAGCAGCTTCAACAGGGGGCGGACGAACGAGCAGTACTTC. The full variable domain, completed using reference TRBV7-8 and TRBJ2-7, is GAGVSQSPRYKVAKRGQDVALRCDPISGHVSLFWYQQALGQGPEFLTYFQNEAQLDKSGLPSDRFFAERPEGSVSTLKIQRTQQEDSAVYLCASSFNRGRTNEQYFGPGTRLTVT.

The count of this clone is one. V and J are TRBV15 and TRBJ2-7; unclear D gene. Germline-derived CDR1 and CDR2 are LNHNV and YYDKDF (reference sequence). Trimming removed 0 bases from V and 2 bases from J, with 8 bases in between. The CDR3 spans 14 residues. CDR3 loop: CATSREIWTYEQYF. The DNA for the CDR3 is TGTGCCACCAGCAGAGAAATTTGGACCTACGAGCAGTACTTC.

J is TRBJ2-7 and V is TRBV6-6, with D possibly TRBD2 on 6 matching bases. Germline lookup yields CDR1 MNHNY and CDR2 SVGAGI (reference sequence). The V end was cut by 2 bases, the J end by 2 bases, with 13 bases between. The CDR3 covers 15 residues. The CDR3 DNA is TGTGCCAGCAGTTACGTTTCGGGGGAGGCCTACGAGCAGTACTTC. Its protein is CASSYVSGEAYEQYF.

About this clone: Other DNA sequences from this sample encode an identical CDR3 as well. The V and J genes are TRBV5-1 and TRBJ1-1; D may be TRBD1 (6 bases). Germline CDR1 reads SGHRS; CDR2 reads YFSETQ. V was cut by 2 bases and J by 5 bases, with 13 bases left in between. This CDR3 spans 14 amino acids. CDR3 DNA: TGCGCCAGCAGCTTAGGGGGGCTGGGGACTGAAGCTTTCTTT. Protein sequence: CASSLGGLGTEAFF.

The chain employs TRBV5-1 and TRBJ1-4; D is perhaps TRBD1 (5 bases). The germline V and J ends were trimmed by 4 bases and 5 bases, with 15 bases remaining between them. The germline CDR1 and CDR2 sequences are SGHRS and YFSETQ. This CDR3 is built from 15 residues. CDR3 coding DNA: TGCGCCAGCAGCCCGGAGGGGTGGACAAATGAAAAACTGTTTTTT. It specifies CASSPEGWTNEKLFF.

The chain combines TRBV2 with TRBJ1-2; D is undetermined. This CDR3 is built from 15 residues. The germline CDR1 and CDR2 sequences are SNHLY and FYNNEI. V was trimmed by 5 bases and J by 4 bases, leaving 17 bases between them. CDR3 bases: TGTGCCAGCAGTCCTCAAATCTCAGCCCCCTATGGCTACACCTTC. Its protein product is CASSPQISAPYGYTF.

The CDR3 region is CASSRLAGGEQYF. CDR3 in DNA: TGTGCCAGCAGCAGACTAGCGGGAGGCGAGCAGTACTTC. The chain has TRBV11-3 and TRBJ2-7; TRBD2 matches 13 bases. With 5 bases clipped from V and 6 bases from J, the junction kept 1 base outside the gene matches. The germline V gene has CDR1 SGHNT and CDR2 YENEEA. This CDR3 spans 13 amino acids.

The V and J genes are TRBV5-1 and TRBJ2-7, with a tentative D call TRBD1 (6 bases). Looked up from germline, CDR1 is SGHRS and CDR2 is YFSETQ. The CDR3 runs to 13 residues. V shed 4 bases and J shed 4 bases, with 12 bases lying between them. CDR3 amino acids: CASSQQGGYEQYF. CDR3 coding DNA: TGCGCCAGCAGCCAACAGGGTGGGTACGAGCAGTACTTC.

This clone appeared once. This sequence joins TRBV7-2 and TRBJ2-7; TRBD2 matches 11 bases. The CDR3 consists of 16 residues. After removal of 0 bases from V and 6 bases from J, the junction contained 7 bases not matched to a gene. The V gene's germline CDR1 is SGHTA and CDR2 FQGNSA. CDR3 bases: TGTGCCAGCAGCTTAGCGTTCCTAGCGGGGGGCGGCGAGCAGTACTTC. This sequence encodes CASSLAFLAGGGEQYF.

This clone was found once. The CDR3 here is CASSPSRGGNEQYF. CDR3 DNA sequence: TGTGCCAGCAGCCCCAGTCGAGGGGGCAACGAGCAGTACTTC. The genes are TRBV9 and TRBJ2-7, with 7 bases lining up with TRBD1. This CDR3 region has 14 residues. CDR1 and CDR2 from the germline V gene are SGDLS and YYNGEE. The J segment lost 5 bases and the V segment lost 4 bases, leaving 9 bases of the junction unmatched.

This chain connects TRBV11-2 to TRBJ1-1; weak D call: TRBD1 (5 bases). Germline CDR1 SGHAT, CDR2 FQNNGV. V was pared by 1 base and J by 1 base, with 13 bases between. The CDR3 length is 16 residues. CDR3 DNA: TGTGCCAGCAGCTTAGGCTCCCGCGGGGGGAACACTGAAGCTTTCTTT. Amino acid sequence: CASSLGSRGGNTEAFF.